These 16 T cell receptor beta chains share one sample of origin, sequenced in a study of T cells expressing NK-cell markers. TCRdb reprocessed the 5' RACE reads and stores each CDR3 protein as one record, lacking DNA. The sample table sets out about 390,000 distinct CDR3 sequences. The sequencing input was blood T cells: a sorted CD56 or NKG2C T cell subset, CD4+ or CD8+ T cells, or bulk PBMC T cells (not recorded which). The source of these receptors is a woman aged 45-59 years in good health.

The rearrangement joins TRBV4-1 to TRBJ2-3. This CDR3 is built from 16 residues. Germline CDR1 reads MGHRA; CDR2 reads YSYEKL. The CDR3 sequence is CASSLWRYESTDTQYF.

V and J are TRBV5-1 and TRBJ2-1; TCRdb names TRBD2, which stays unverified in the absence of DNA. The germline V gene encodes CDR1 SGHRS and CDR2 YFSETQ. The CDR3 is made up of 17 amino acids. CDR3: CASSAPTSGSSYNEQFF.

The V gene is TRBV7-6, the J gene TRBJ2-3; TCRdb outputs TRBD1, but without DNA this stays unchecked. CDR1 and CDR2 from the germline V gene are SGHVS and FNYEAQ. This CDR3 contains 16 residues. The CDR3 sequence is CASSSTQGGGTDTQYF.

The J gene is TRBJ2-1, the V gene TRBV6-1; the D gene TCRdb calls, TRBD1, cannot be checked with no DNA. Germline-derived CDR1 and CDR2 are MNHNS and SASEGT. The CDR3 sequence is 15 residues long. The chain's CDR3 is CASSEDRGSHDEQFF.

The chain links TRBV9 to TRBJ2-1; TCRdb outputs TRBD1, but without DNA this stays unchecked. Germline V gene data show CDR1 as SGDLS and CDR2 as YYNGEE. The CDR3 contains 16 residues. The CDR3 loop is CASSVAGGGTYNEQFF.

The V call is TRBV7-2, the J call TRBJ2-2. The germline gives CDR1 SGHTA, CDR2 FQGNSA. The CDR3 contains 13 residues. The CDR3 protein is CASSLVRAGELFF.

The chain carries TRBV11-2 and TRBJ2-3; as DNA is missing, the TRBD2 call by TCRdb cannot be tested. CDR1 is SGHAT and CDR2 is FQNNGV in the germline V gene. The CDR3 spans 16 residues. CDR3 sequence reads: CASSFMREGRFSTQYF.

The chain recombines TRBV6-5 with TRBJ2-2; the D call of TRBD2 rests on TCRdb alone, since no DNA is present to check it. The CDR3 loop spans 17 amino acids. Germline-derived CDR1 and CDR2 are MNHEY and SVGAGI. The CDR3 region is CASSYKGTSGRTRELFF.

The V call is TRBV25-1, the J call TRBJ1-6; TCRdb's D call, TRBD1, is unchecked because there is no DNA. The CDR3 has 16 residues. CDR1 and CDR2 from the germline V gene are MGHDK and SYGVNS. CDR3 amino acids: CASRKGGQRINSPLHF.

The gene calls are TRBV2 and TRBJ2-5; TCRdb reports TRBD2, a call that lacks DNA to check it against. Looked up from germline, CDR1 is SNHLY and CDR2 is FYNNEI. This CDR3 is built from 18 residues. CDR3 in amino acids: CASSETRLGWSPQETQYF.

This chain links TRBV20-1 with TRBJ2-7; TCRdb names TRBD2, which stays unverified in the absence of DNA. The CDR3 is 14 amino acids. The V gene's germline CDR1 is DFQATT and CDR2 SNEGSKA (reference sequence). This CDR3 is CSARGAGITYEQYF.

The chain has TRBV3-1 and TRBJ2-2; lacking DNA, the TRBD2 call made by TCRdb goes unchecked. This CDR3 region has 16 residues. The germline V gene has CDR1 LGHDT and CDR2 YNNKEL (reference sequence). This CDR3 reads CASSHSSGRNTGELFF. The full variable domain, with the rest looked up from reference TRBV3-1 and TRBJ2-2, is DTAVSQTPKYLVTQMGNDKSIKCEQNLGHDTMYWYKQDSKKFLKIMFSYNNKELIINETVPNRFSPKSPDKAHLNLHINSLELGDSAVYFCASSHSSGRNTGELFFGEGSRLTVL.

The chain is built from TRBV20-1 and TRBJ2-5; with no DNA, the TCRdb D assignment of TRBD2 cannot be verified. Per germline, CDR1 DFQATT and CDR2 SNEGSKA (reference sequence). The CDR3 covers 12 residues. The CDR3 here is CSARSGSETQYF.

The chain has TRBV5-1 and TRBJ2-7; TCRdb's D call of TRBD1 is untestable without DNA. The CDR3 totals 11 residues. Germline V gives CDR1 SGHRS, CDR2 YFSETQ. The CDR3 is CASRDRGEQYF.

The gene calls are TRBV6-5 and TRBJ2-2; TCRdb picks TRBD1, but there is no DNA to check that call. The length of the CDR3 is 16 residues. Germline CDR1 MNHEY, CDR2 SVGAGI. This CDR3 reads CASSSRTGGPTGELFF.

The CDR3 loop is CATSRDFGGGNEQFF. The chain carries TRBV15 and TRBJ2-1. Per the germline V gene, CDR1 is LNHNV and CDR2 is YYDKDF (reference sequence). This CDR3 comprises 15 residues.